This TCR beta chain emerged from a study of CD8+CD57+ T cells in acquired aplastic anemia. Study as a whole: Isolated CD4+ and CD8+ cells, once sorted, yielded DNA averaging roughly 3 ug. Mean read depth for CD4+ cells from healthy donors was roughly 10 million. Study outcomes and limitations: Some 30 shared CD8+ CDR3s appeared highly expressed within patients' immunodominant clones.

With regard to this clonotype: What it binds is not known.

Template material for TCR beta VDJ and CDR3 profiling consisted of genomic DNA. TCRdb re-analysed the reads in MiXCR, keeping a single row per CDR3 protein. The table includes 35,000 to 50,000 distinct CDR3 sequences, 65% to 70% detected once. What was sequenced was sorted CD4+, CD8+, or CD8+CD57+ T cells (not recorded which) from PBMCs. The TCR comes from a human donor in good health, serving as a control.

This chain's CDR3 is CASSLAPGGAGGYTF. As DNA, the CDR3 is TGTGCCAGCAGCTTAGCGCCGGGGGGGGCAGGTGGCTACACCTTC. This chain connects TRBV7-2 to TRBJ1-2; D is perhaps TRBD1 (6 bases). CDR3 size: 15 residues. From germline, CDR1 is SGHTA and CDR2 FQGNSA. V lost 0 bases, J lost 7 bases, and 15 bases lay in between.